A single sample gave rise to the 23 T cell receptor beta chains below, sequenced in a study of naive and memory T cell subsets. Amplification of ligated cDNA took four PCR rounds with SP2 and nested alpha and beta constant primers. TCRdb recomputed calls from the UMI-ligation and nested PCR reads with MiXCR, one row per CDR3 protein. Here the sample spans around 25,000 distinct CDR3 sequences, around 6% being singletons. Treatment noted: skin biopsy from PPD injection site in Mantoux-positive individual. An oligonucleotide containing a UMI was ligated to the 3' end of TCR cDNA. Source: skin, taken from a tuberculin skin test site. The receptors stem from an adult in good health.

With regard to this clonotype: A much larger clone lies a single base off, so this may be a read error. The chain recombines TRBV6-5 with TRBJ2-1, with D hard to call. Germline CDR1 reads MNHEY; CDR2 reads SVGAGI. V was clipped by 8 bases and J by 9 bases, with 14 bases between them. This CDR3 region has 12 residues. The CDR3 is CASRSASLEQFF. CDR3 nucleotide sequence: TGTGCCAGCCGGTCGGCCTCACTTGAGCAGTTCTTC.

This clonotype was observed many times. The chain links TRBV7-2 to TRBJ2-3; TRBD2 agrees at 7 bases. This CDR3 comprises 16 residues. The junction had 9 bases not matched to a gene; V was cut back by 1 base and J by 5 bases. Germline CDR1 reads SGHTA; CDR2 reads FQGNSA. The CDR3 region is CASSLVPGGGRDTQYF. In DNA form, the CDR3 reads TGTGCCAGCAGCTTAGTACCGGGAGGAGGCCGAGATACGCAGTATTTT.

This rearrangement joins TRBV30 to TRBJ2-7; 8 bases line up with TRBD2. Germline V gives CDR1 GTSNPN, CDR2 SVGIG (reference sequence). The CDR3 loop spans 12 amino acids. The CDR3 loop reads CAGSAGDYEQYF. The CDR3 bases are TGTGCGGGTTCAGCGGGAGACTACGAGCAGTACTTC.

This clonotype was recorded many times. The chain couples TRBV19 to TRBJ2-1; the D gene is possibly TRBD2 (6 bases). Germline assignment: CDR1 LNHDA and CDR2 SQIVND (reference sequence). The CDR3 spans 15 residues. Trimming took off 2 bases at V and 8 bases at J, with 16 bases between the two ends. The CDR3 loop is CASSIPGLTGHEQFF. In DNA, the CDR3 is TGTGCCAGTAGTATACCGGGACTTACTGGCCATGAGCAGTTCTTC. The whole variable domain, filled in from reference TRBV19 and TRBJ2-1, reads DGGITQSPKYLFRKEGQNVTLSCEQNLNHDAMYWYRQDPGQGLRLIYYSQIVNDFQKGDIAEGYSVSREKKESFPLTVTSAQKNPTAFYLCASSIPGLTGHEQFFGPGTRLTVL.

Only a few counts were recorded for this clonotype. Here the CDR3 reads CASSFAGGTGALDYEQYF. CDR3 sequence (DNA): TGTGCCAGCAGCTTCGCCGGAGGGACAGGGGCGCTCGACTACGAGCAGTACTTC. V is TRBV11-1 and J is TRBJ2-7; 10 bases fit TRBD1. In germline, CDR1 is SGHAT, CDR2 FQDESV (reference sequence). CDR3 size: 18 residues. The V gene end was trimmed by 3 bases and the J gene end by 3 bases; junction bases not matched to a gene: 14.

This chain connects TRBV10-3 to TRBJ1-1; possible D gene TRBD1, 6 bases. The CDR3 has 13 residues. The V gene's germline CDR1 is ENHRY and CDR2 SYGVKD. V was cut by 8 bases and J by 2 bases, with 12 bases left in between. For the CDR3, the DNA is TGTGCCATCGGGGAGGGGGGAAACACTGAAGCTTTCTTT. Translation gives CAIGEGGNTEAFF.

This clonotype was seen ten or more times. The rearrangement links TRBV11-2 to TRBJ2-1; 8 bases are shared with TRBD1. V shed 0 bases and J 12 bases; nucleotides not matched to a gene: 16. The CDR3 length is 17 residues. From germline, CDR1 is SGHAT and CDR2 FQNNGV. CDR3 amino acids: CASSLEFGQGSSGGQFF. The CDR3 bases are TGTGCCAGCAGCTTAGAATTCGGACAGGGAAGCAGTGGGGGGCAGTTCTTC.

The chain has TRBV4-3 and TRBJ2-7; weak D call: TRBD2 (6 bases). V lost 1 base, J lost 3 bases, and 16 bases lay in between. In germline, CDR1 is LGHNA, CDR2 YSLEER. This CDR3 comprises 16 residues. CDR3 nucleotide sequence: TGCGCCAGCAGCCAAGGTCTCCGGGAGAGCTACTACGAGCAGTACTTC. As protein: CASSQGLRESYYEQYF.

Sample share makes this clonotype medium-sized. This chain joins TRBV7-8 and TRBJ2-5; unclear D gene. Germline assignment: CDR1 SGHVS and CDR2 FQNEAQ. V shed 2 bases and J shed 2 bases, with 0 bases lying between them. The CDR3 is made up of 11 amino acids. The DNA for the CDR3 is TGTGCCAGCAGCTTACAAGAGACCCAGTACTTC. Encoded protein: CASSLQETQYF. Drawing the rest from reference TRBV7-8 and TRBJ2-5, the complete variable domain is GAGVSQSPRYKVAKRGQDVALRCDPISGHVSLFWYQQALGQGPEFLTYFQNEAQLDKSGLPSDRFFAERPEGSVSTLKIQRTQQEDSAVYLCASSLQETQYFGPGTRLLVL.

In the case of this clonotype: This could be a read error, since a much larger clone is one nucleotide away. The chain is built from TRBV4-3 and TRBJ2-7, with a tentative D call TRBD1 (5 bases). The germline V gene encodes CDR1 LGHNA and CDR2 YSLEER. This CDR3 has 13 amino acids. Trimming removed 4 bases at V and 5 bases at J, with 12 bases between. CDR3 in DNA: TGCGCCAGCAGCCCCTCCGACAGCGACGAGCAGTACTTC. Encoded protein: CASSPSDSDEQYF.

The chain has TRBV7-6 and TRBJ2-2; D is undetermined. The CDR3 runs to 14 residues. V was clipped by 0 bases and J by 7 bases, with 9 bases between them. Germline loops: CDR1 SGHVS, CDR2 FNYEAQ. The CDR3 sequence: CASSLARVGGELFF. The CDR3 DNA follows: TGTGCCAGCAGCTTAGCGCGTGTTGGCGGGGAGCTGTTTTTT.

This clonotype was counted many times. CDR3 loop: CATVAGGPSSYEQYF. The CDR3 bases are TGTGCCACCGTAGCGGGAGGCCCGAGCTCCTACGAGCAGTACTTC. V is TRBV6-5 and J is TRBJ2-7; 10 bases fit TRBD2. From germline, CDR1 is MNHEY and CDR2 SVGAGI. The V gene end was trimmed by 10 bases and the J gene end by 0 bases; junction bases not matched to a gene: 9. CDR3 length: 15 amino acids.

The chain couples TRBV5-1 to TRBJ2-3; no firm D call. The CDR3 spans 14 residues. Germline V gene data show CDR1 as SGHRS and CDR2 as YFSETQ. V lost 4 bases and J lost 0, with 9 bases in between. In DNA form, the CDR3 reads TGCGCCAGCAGCAAGACAACTAGCACAGATACGCAGTATTTT. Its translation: CASSKTTSTDTQYF.

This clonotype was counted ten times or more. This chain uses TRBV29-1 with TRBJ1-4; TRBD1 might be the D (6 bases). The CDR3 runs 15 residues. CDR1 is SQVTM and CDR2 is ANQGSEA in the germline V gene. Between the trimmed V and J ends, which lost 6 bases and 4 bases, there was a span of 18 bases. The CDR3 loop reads CSVGRGQANNEKLFF. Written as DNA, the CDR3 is TGCAGCGTCGGACGGGGGCAGGCAAATAATGAAAAACTGTTTTTT.

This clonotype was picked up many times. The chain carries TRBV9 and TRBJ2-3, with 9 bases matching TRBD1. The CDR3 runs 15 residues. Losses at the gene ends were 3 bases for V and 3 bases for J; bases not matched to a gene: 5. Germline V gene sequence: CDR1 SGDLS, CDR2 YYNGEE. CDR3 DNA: TGTGCCAGCAGCGCAAGGACAGGGGAGACAGATACGCAGTATTTT. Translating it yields CASSARTGETDTQYF.

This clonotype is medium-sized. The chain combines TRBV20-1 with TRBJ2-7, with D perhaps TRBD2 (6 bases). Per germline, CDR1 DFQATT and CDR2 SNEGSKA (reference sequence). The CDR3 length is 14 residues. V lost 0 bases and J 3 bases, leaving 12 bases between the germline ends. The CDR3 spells CSARDLLSGYEQYF. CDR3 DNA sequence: TGCAGTGCTAGAGACCTCCTTAGCGGCTACGAGCAGTACTTC.

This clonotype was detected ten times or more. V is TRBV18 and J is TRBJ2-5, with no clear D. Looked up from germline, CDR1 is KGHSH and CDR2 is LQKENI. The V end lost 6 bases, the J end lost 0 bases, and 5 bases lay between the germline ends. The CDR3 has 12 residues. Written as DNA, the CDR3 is TGTGCCAGCTCCTCGGACCAAGAGACCCAGTACTTC. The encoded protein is CASSSDQETQYF.

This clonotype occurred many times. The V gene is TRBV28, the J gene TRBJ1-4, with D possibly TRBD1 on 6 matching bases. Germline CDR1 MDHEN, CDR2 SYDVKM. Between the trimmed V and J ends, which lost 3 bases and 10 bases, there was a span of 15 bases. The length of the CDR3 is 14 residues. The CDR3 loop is CASSLYWTDRKLFF. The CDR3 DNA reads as TGTGCCAGCAGTTTGTACTGGACAGACCGAAAACTGTTTTTT.

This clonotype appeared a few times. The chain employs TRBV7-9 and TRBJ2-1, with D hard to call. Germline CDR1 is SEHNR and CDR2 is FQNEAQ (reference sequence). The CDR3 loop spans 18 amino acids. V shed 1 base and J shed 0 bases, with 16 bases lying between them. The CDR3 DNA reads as TGTGCCAGCAGCTTAGACCCGCTTAGATTCAGCTCCTACAATGAGCAGTTCTTC. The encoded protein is CASSLDPLRFSSYNEQFF.

The DNA for the CDR3 is TGTGCCAGCAGTTACAGGGACGGAGGCTACGAGCAGTACTTC. This translates into CASSYRDGGYEQYF. The V and J genes are TRBV6-2 or TRBV6-3 and TRBJ2-7; the D gene could be TRBD1 or TRBD2 (5 bases each). V was shortened by 2 bases and J by 3 bases, with 11 bases between the two germline ends. The V gene's germline CDR1 is MNHEY and CDR2 SVGEGT. The CDR3 is made up of 14 amino acids.

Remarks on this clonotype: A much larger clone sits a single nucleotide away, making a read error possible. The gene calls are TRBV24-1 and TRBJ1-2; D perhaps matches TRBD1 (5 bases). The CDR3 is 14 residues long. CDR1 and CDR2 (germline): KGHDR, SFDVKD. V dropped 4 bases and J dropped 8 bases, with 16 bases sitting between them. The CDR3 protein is CATSDPGPTEGYTF. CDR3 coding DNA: TGTGCCACCAGTGACCCGGGACCGACTGAGGGCTACACCTTC.

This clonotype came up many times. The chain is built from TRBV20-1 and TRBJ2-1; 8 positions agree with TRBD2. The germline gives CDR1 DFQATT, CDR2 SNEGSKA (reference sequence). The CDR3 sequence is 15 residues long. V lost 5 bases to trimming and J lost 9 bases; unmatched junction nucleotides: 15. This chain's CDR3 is CSAFTGTRSPGEQFF. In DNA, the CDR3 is TGCAGTGCTTTCACCGGGACTAGATCCCCCGGTGAGCAGTTCTTC.

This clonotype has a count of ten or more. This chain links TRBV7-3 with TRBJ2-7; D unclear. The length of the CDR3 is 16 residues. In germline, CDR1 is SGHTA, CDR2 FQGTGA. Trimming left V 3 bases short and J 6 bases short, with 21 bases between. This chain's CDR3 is CASSLTASSWVSEQYF. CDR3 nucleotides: TGTGCCAGCAGCTTGACGGCCTCCTCCTGGGTCTCCGAGCAGTACTTC.